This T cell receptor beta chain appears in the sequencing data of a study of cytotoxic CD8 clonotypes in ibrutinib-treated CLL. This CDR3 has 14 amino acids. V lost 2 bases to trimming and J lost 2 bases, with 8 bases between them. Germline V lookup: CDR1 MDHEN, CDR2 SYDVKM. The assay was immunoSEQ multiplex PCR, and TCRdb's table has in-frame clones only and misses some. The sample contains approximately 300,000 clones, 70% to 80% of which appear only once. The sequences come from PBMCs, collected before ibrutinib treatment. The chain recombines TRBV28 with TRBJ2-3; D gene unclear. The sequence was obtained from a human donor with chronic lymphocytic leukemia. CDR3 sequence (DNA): TGTGCCAGCAGTTTAGGCCGGAACACAGATACGCAGTATTTT. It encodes CASSLGRNTDTQYF.